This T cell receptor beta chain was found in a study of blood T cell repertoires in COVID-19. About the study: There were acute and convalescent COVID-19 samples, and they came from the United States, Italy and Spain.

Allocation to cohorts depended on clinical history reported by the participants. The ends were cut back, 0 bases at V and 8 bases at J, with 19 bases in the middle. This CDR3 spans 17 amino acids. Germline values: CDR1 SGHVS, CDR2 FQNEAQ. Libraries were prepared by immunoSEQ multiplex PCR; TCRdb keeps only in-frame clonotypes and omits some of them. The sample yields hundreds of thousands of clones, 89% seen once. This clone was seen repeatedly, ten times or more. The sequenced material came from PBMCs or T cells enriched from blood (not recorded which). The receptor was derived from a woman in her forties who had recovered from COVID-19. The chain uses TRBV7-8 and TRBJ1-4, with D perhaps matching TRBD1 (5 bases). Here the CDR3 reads CASSLAWTTRAGEKLFF. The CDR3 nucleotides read TGTGCCAGCAGCTTAGCGTGGACAACCAGGGCCGGCGAAAAACTGTTTTTT.